This T cell receptor (beta chain) was identified during a study of T cell responses to AZD1222 COVID-19 vaccine. TCRdb's table, derived via immunoSEQ multiplex PCR, lists solely in-frame clones and lacks some. The table shows about 120,000 clones, with just over 90% occurring only once. J lost 10 bases, V lost 3 bases, and 10 bases had no gene match. The CDR3 is made up of 15 amino acids. The germline gives CDR1 MGHDK, CDR2 SYGVNS. This TCR derives from an adult in good health. Source: peripheral blood, taken on day 0 of AZD1222 vaccination. The chain uses TRBV25-1 and TRBJ1-4, with TRBD1 matching 8 bases. This chain's CDR3 is CASSESRGLWAKLFF. The CDR3 coding sequence is TGTGCCAGCAGTGAGAGCAGGGGGCTATGGGCAAAACTGTTTTTT.